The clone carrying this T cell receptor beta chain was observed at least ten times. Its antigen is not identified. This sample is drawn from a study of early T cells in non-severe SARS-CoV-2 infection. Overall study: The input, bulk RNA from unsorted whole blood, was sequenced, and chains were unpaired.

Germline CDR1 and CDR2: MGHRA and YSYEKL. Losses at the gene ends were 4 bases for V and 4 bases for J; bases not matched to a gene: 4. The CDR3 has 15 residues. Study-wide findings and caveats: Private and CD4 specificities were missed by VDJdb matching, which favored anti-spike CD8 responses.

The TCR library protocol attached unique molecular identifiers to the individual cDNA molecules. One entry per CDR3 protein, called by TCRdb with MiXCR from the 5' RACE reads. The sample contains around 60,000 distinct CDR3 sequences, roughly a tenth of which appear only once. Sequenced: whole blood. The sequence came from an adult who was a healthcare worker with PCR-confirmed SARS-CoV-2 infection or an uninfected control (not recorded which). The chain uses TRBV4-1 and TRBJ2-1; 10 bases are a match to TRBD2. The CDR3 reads CASSRRAGGYNEQFF. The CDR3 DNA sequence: TGCGCCAGCAGCCGAAGAGCGGGGGGGTACAATGAGCAGTTCTTC.